What follows are 11 T cell receptor beta chains derived from one specimen sequenced in a study of blood T cell repertoires in COVID-19. The method was immunoSEQ multiplex PCR; TCRdb's version includes in-frame clones alone and lacks a portion of them. This sample carries 95,000 to 150,000 clones, 75% to 90% of them seen once, and the ten largest clones take less than 5%. The sample comprised peripheral blood. All receptors derive from a man in his forties or fifties with acute or convalescent COVID-19.

This chain joins TRBV5-1 and TRBJ2-5, with D perhaps TRBD2 (6 bases). CDR3 size: 14 residues. Germline V gives CDR1 SGHRS, CDR2 YFSETQ. V gave up 3 bases and J gave up 2 bases, with 11 bases separating them. CDR3 nucleotide sequence: TGCGCCAGCAGCTGGGCGGGGTCGCAAGAGACCCAGTACTTC. It specifies CASSWAGSQETQYF.

The rearrangement joins TRBV29-1 to TRBJ2-1; possibly TRBD2 for D (7 bases). V lost 6 bases and J lost 7, with 19 bases in between. This CDR3 has 14 residues. Germline V gene lookup returns CDR1 SQVTM and CDR2 ANQGSEA. CDR3 residues: CSVLRGAALNEQFF. The DNA of the CDR3 is TGCAGCGTCCTTCGGGGGGCCGCCTTGAATGAGCAGTTCTTC.

This chain uses TRBV19 with TRBJ1-5; 9 nucleotides match TRBD1. Germline assignment: CDR1 LNHDA and CDR2 SQIVND (reference sequence). This CDR3 is 16 amino acids long. Trimming took 5 bases from V and 2 from J; bases not matched to a gene: 7. The CDR3 sequence: CASSAPGQGGNQPQHF. CDR3 DNA sequence: TGTGCCAGTAGTGCACCGGGACAGGGTGGCAATCAGCCCCAGCATTTT.

The chain uses TRBV5-5 and TRBJ1-4; 7 nucleotides match TRBD1. J gave up 7 bases and V 1 base, and 4 bases lay outside the gene matches. CDR3 length: 14 amino acids. Germline V gives CDR1 SGHKS, CDR2 YYEKEE (reference sequence). CDR3 bases: TGTGCCAGCAGCTTGTCAGGGGGGCGTGAAAAACTGTTTTTT. This translates into CASSLSGGREKLFF.

Only a few counts were recorded for this clone. The sample carries other DNA sequences with the same CDR3. The gene calls are TRBV3-1 (or the pseudogene TRBV3-2) and TRBJ1-5, with D possibly TRBD1 on 6 matching bases. The CDR3 extends over 14 amino acids. From germline, CDR1 is LGHDT and CDR2 YNNKEL (reference sequence). V was trimmed by 1 base and J by 3 bases, leaving 7 bases between them. Here the CDR3 reads CASSQGTVNQPQHF. In DNA form, the CDR3 reads TGTGCCAGCAGCCAAGGGACAGTCAATCAGCCCCAGCATTTT.

This chain links TRBV24-1 with TRBJ2-1, with 7 bases lining up with TRBD1. The length of the CDR3 is 16 residues. Unmatched junction bases numbered 10, after V lost 7 bases and J lost 2 bases. Germline V CDR1 and CDR2: KGHDR, SFDVKD. CDR3 coding DNA: TGTGCCACCAGGGGCCCTGACAGGGTCCCCTACAATGAGCAGTTCTTC. Protein product: CATRGPDRVPYNEQFF.

This clone came up a few times. This chain links TRBV2 with TRBJ1-4, with a tentative D call TRBD1 (5 bases). The CDR3 runs to 15 residues. Trimming removed 0 bases at V and 6 bases at J, with 11 bases between. Looked up from germline, CDR1 is SNHLY and CDR2 is FYNNEI. The CDR3 region is CASSEAGGLDEKLFF. CDR3 bases: TGTGCCAGCAGTGAAGCCGGGGGGTTAGATGAAAAACTGTTTTTT.

The chain combines TRBV6-5 with TRBJ1-1; 9 bases are a match to TRBD1. This CDR3 has 14 residues. V gave up 5 bases and J gave up 4 bases; unmatched junction bases: 5. Germline CDR1 and CDR2: MNHEY and SVGAGI. CDR3 DNA sequence: TGTGCCAGCAGTCTAGGACAGGGGAGCACTGAAGCTTTCTTT. Translated: CASSLGQGSTEAFF.

This rearrangement joins TRBV7-2 to TRBJ1-1; no clear D. The ends were cut back, 5 bases at V and 6 bases at J, with 13 bases in the middle. Germline V CDR1 and CDR2: SGHTA, FQGNSA. The CDR3 has 13 amino acids. The CDR3 nucleotides read TGTGCCAGCAGCACGGTTCGGGTCGCTGAAGCTTTCTTT. Amino acids: CASSTVRVAEAFF.

The rearrangement uses TRBV6-5 and TRBJ1-1; a possible D gene is TRBD1 (6 bases). With 5 bases removed from V and 0 bases from J, the gap between germline ends came to 10 bases. The CDR3 contains 14 residues. Looked up from germline, CDR1 is MNHEY and CDR2 is SVGAGI. CDR3 coding DNA: TGTGCCAGCAGTACACAGGGAATGAACACTGAAGCTTTCTTT. The encoded protein is CASSTQGMNTEAFF.

This chain uses TRBV3-1 (or the pseudogene TRBV3-2) with TRBJ1-6; a weak D match, TRBD1 (6 bases). V was cut by 1 base and J by 9 bases, with 13 bases left in between. This CDR3 comprises 15 residues. Germline CDR1 is LGHDT and CDR2 is YNNKEL (reference sequence). The CDR3 here is CASSQGSQGRSPLHF. The CDR3 DNA is TGTGCCAGCAGCCAAGGTTCGCAGGGGCGTTCACCCCTCCACTTT.